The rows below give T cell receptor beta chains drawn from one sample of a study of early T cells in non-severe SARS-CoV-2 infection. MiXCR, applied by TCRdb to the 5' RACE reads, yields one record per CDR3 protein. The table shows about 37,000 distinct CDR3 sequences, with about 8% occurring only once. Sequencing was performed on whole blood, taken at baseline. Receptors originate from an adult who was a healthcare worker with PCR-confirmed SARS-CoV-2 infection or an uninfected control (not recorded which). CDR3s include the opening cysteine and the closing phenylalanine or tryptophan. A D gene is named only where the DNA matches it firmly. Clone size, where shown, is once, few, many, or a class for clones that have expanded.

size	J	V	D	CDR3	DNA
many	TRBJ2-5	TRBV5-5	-	CASSFGGVETQYF	TGTGCCAGCAGCTTTGGCGGGGTAGAGACCCAGTACTTC
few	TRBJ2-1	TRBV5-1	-	CASSHQGGIEFF	TGCGCCAGCAGTCATCAGGGGGGGATTGAATTCTTC
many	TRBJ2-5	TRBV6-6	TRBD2	CASSRGLAGGPARQETQYF	TGTGCCAGCAGCCGCGGACTAGCGGGGGGGCCGGCTAGGCAAGAGACCCAGTACTTC
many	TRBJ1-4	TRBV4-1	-	CASSQVGEKLFF	TGCGCCAGCAGCCAAGTGGGCGAAAAACTGTTTTTT
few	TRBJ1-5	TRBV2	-	CASRLQAASNQPQHF	TGTGCCAGCAGATTACAGGCGGCAAGCAATCAGCCCCAGCATTTT
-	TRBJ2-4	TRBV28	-	CASSVIFGAAKNIQYF	TGTGCCAGCAGTGTCATATTCGGGGCGGCCAAAAACATTCAGTACTTC
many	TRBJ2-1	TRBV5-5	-	CASSPGDSRNNEQFF	TGTGCCAGCAGCCCGGGGGACAGCCGTAACAATGAGCAGTTCTTC
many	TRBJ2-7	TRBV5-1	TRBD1	CASQGVGEQYF	TGCGCCAGCCAGGGGGTTGGCGAGCAGTACTTC
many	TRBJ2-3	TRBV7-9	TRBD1	CASSVATGGSTDTQYF	TGTGCCAGCAGCGTCGCGACAGGGGGGTCCACAGATACGCAGTATTTT
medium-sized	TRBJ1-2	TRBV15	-	CATSEGRQNGYTF	TGTGCCACCAGCGAGGGACGTCAGAATGGCTACACCTTC
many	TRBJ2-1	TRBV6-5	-	CASSSSFGNSNEQFF	TGTGCCAGCAGTTCGTCCTTCGGGAACTCCAATGAGCAGTTCTTC
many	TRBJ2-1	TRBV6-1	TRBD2	CASSALQGGNEQFF	TGTGCCAGCAGTGCGCTGCAGGGAGGGAATGAGCAGTTCTTC
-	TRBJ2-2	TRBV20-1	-	CSARGGGSVPGELFF	TGCAGTGCTAGAGGTGGAGGGTCGGTTCCCGGGGAGCTGTTTTTT
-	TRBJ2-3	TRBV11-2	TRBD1	CASSLDQDRVYPRADTQYF	TGTGCCAGCAGCTTAGATCAGGACAGGGTTTACCCCCGCGCAGATACGCAGTATTTT
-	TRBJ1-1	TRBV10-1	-	CASSETGQAPEAFF	TGCGCCAGCAGTGAGACAGGCCAAGCCCCTGAAGCTTTCTTT
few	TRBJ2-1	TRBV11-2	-	CASSLGGWQNNEQFF	TGTGCCAGCAGCTTAGGTGGTTGGCAAAACAATGAGCAGTTCTTC
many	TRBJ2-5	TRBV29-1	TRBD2	CSVARTSGRETQYF	TGCAGCGTTGCTAGGACTAGCGGGAGAGAGACCCAGTACTTC
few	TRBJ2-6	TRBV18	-	CASSPIGQELSGANVLTF	TGTGCCAGCTCACCAATAGGCCAGGAGCTCTCTGGGGCCAACGTCCTGACTTTC
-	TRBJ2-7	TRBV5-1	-	CASRSKGGSYEQYF	TGCGCCAGCAGAAGCAAGGGGGGCTCCTACGAGCAGTACTTC
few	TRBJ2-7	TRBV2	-	CASSGLDRYEQYF	TGTGCCAGCAGTGGGCTCGACAGGTACGAGCAGTACTTC
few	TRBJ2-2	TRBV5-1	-	CASSLSVLDTGELFF	TGCGCCAGCAGCTTATCAGTCCTCGACACCGGGGAGCTGTTTTTT
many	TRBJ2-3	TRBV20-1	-	CSATPSPPGDTQYF	TGCAGTGCTACCCCATCTCCCCCCGGAGATACGCAGTATTTT
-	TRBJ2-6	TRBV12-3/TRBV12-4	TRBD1	CASSRQGSGANVLTF	TGTGCCAGCAGCAGACAGGGCTCTGGGGCCAACGTCCTGACTTTC
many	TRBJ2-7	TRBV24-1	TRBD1	CATSFRDRGEYEQYF	TGTGCCACCAGTTTCCGGGACAGGGGTGAATACGAGCAGTACTTC
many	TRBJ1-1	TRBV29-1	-	CSVLGHMNTEAFF	TGCAGCGTTTTGGGTCACATGAACACTGAAGCTTTCTTT
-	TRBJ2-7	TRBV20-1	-	CSTRPSEYGEQYF	TGCAGTACCAGACCCTCGGAATACGGGGAGCAGTACTTC
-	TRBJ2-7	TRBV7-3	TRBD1	CASSQRQGPYEQYF	TGTGCCAGCAGCCAGAGACAGGGACCCTACGAGCAGTACTTC
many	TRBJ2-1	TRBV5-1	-	CASSLVVQGSNEQFF	TGCGCCAGCAGCTTGGTGGTGCAGGGCAGCAATGAGCAGTTCTTC
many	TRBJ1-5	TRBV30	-	CAWSRVSGFSQPQHF	TGTGCCTGGAGTCGTGTCTCGGGTTTTTCTCAGCCCCAGCATTTT